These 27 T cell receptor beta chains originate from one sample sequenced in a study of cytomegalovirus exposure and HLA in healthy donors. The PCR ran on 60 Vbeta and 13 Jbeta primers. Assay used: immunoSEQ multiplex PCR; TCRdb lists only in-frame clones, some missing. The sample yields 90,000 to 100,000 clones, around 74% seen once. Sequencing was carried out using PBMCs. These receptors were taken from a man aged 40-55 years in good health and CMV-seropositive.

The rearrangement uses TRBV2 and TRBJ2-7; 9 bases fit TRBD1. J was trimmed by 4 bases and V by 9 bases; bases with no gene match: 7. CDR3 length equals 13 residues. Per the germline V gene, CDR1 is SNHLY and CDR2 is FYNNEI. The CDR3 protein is CASVQGADYEQYF. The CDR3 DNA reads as TGTGCCAGTGTACAGGGGGCGGATTACGAGCAGTACTTC.

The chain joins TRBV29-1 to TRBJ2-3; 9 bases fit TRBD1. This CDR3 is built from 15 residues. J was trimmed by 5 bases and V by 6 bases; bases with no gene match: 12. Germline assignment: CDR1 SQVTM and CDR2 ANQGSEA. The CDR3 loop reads CSVRTQGAIRDTQYF. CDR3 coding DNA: TGCAGCGTGCGGACACAGGGGGCTATCAGAGATACGCAGTATTTT.

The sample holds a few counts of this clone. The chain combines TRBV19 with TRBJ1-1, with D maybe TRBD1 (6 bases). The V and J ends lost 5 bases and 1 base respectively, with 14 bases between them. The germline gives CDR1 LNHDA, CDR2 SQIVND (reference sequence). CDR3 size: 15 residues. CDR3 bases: TGTGCCAGTAGTCGAGTGGTGGGGGCGAACACTGAAGCTTTCTTT. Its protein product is CASSRVVGANTEAFF.

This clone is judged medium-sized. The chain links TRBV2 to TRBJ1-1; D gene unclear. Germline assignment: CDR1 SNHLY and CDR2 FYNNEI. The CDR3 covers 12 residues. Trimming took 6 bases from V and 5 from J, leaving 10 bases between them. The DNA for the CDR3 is TGTGCCAGCAGAACCACGGGGACTGAAGCTTTCTTT. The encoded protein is CASRTTGTEAFF.

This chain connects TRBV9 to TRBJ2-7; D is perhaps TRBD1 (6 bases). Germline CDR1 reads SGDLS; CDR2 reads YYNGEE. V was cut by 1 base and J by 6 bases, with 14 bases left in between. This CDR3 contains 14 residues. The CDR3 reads CASSVIGTGREQYF. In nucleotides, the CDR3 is TGTGCCAGCAGCGTAATCGGCACAGGGCGCGAGCAGTACTTC.

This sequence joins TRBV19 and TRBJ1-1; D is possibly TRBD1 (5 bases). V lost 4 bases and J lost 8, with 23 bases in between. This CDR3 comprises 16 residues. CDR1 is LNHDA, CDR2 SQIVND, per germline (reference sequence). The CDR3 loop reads CASSTPPGTPIKEAFF. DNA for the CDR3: TGTGCCAGTAGTACCCCCCCCGGGACTCCCATCAAAGAAGCTTTCTTT.

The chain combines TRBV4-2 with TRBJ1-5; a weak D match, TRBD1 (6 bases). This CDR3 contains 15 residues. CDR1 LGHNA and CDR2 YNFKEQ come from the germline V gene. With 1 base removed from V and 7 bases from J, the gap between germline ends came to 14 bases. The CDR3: CASSQVGQGLQPQHF. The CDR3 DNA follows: TGTGCCAGCAGCCAAGTAGGGCAGGGGTTACAGCCCCAGCATTTT.

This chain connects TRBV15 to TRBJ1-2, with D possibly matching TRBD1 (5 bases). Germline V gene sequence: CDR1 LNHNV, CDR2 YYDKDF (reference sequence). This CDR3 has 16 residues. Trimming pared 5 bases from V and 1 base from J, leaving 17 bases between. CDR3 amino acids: CATSPFSGLGNYGYTF. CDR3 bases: TGTGCCACCAGCCCCTTTTCAGGGCTAGGTAACTATGGCTACACCTTC.

CDR3 nucleotides: TGTGCCACCCTACAGGGGGCGTATGAAGCTTTCTTT. It specifies CATLQGAYEAFF. The chain employs TRBV28 and TRBJ1-1; the match to TRBD1 covers 9 bases. CDR3 length equals 12 residues. The V and J ends lost 10 bases and 7 bases, in that order; junction bases with no gene match: 7. Germline CDR1 MDHEN, CDR2 SYDVKM.

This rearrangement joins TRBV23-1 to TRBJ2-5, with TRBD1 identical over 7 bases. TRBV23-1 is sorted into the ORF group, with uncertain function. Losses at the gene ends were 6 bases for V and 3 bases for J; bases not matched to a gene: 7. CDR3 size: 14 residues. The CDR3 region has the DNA TGCGCCAGCAGAGAGACAGGGCGGGAAGAGACCCAGTACTTC. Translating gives CASRETGREETQYF.

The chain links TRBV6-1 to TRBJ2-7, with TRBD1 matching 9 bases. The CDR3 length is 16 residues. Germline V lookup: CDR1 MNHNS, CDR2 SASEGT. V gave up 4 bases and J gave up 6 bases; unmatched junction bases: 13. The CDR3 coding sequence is TGTGCCAGCAGTGCCTTAGTACAGGGGGCGGCGGGCGAGCAGTACTTC. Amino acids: CASSALVQGAAGEQYF.

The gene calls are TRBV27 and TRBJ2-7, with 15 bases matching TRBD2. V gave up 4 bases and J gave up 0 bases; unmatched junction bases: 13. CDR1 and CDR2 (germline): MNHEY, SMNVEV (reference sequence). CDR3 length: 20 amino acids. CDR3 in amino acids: CASSSPRGTSGRRFSYEQYF. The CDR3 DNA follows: TGTGCCAGCAGTTCCCCCAGGGGGACTAGCGGGAGGCGATTCTCCTACGAGCAGTACTTC.

The CDR3 sequence is CASTDPRGGETQYF. The CDR3 DNA follows: TGTGCCAGCACCGACCCCAGGGGAGGGGAGACCCAGTACTTC. The chain has TRBV9 and TRBJ2-5, with D perhaps TRBD2 (7 bases). The CDR3 loop spans 14 amino acids. Germline V gene data show CDR1 as SGDLS and CDR2 as YYNGEE. Trimming took 6 bases from V and 5 from J, leaving 17 bases between them.

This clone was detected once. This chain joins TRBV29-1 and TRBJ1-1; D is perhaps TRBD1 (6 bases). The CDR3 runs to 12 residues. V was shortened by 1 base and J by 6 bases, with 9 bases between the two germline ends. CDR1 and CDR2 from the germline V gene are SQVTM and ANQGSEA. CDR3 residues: CSVEGQVAEAFF. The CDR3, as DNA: TGCAGCGTTGAAGGACAGGTGGCTGAAGCTTTCTTT.

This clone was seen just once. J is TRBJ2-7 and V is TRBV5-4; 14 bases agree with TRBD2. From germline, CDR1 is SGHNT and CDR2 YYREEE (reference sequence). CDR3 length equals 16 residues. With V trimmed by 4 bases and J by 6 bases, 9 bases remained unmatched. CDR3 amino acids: CASSLGTSGSTGEQYF. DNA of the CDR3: TGTGCCAGCAGCCTAGGGACTAGCGGGAGCACGGGCGAGCAGTACTTC.

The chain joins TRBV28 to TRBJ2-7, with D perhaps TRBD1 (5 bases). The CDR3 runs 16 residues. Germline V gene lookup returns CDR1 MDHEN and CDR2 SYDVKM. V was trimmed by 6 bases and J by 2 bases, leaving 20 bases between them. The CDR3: CASSYRRQGPPYEQYF. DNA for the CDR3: TGTGCCAGCAGCTACAGGCGTCAAGGCCCCCCCTACGAGCAGTACTTC.

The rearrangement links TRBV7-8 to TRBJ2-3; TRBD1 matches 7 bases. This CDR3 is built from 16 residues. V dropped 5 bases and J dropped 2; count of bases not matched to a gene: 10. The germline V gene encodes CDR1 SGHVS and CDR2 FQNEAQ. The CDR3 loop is CASSLEQGISTDTQYF. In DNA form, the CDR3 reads TGTGCCAGCAGCCTAGAACAGGGGATTTCCACAGATACGCAGTATTTT.

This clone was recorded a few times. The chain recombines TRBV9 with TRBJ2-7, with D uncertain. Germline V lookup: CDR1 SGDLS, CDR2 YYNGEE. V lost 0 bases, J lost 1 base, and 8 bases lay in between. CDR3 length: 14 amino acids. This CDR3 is CASSVDGSSYEQYF. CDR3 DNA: TGTGCCAGCAGCGTAGATGGCAGTTCCTACGAGCAGTACTTC.

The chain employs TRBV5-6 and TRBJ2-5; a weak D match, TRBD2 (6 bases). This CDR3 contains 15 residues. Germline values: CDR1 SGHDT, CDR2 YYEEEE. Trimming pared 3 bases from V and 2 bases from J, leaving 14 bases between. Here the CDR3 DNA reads TGTGCCAGCAGCTCTATACCCGCGGGGCAAGAGACCCAGTACTTC. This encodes CASSSIPAGQETQYF.

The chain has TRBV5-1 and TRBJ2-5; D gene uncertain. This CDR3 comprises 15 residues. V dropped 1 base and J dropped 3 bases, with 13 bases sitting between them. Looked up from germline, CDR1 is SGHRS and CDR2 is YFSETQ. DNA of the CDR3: TGCGCCAGCAGCTTGCAGGTTTCAAAGGAAGAGACCCAGTACTTC. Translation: CASSLQVSKEETQYF. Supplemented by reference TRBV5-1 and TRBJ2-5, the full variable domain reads KAGVTQTPRYLIKTRGQQVTLSCSPISGHRSVSWYQQTPGQGLQFLFEYFSETQRNKGNFPGRFSGRQFSNSRSEMNVSTLELGDSALYLCASSLQVSKEETQYFGPGTRLLVL.

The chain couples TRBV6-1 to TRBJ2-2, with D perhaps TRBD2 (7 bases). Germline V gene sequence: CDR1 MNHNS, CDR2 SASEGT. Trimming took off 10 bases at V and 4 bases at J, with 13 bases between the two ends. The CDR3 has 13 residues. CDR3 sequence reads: CANKGGGTGELFF. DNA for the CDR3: TGTGCCAATAAAGGGGGGGGCACCGGGGAGCTGTTTTTT.

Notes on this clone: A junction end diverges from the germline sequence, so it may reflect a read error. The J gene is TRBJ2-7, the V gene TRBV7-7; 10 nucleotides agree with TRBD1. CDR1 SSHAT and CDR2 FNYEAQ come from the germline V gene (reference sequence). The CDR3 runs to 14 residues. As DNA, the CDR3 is TGTGCTAGCAGCCTCCTCGGGACAGGGGACGAGCAGTACTTC. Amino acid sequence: CASSLLGTGDEQYF.

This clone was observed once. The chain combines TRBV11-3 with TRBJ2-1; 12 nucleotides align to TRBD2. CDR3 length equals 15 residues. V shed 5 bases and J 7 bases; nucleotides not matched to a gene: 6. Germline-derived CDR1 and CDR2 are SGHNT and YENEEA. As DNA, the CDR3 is TGTGCCAGCAGCCTTGGACTAGCGGGATGGAATGAGCAGTTCTTC. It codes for CASSLGLAGWNEQFF.

The CDR3: CASSLGAGQPSYEQYF. The CDR3 nucleotides read TGTGCCAGCAGCTTAGGGGCCGGACAGCCCTCCTACGAGCAGTACTTC. The chain is built from TRBV7-8 and TRBJ2-7; maybe TRBD1 (6 bases). Germline V gives CDR1 SGHVS, CDR2 FQNEAQ. V gave up 1 base and J gave up 0 bases, with 13 bases separating them. The CDR3 spans 16 residues.

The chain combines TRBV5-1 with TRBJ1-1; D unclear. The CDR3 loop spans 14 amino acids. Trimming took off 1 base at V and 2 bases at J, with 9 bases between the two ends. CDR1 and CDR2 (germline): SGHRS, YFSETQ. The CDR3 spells CASSLWAANTEAFF. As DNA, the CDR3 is TGCGCCAGCAGCTTGTGGGCAGCTAACACTGAAGCTTTCTTT.

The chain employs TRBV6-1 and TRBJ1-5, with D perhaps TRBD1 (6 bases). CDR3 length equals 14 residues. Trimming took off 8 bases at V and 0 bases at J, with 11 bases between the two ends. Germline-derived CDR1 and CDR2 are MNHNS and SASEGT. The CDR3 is CASEQGNSNQPQHF. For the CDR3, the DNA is TGTGCCAGCGAACAGGGAAATAGCAATCAGCCCCAGCATTTT.

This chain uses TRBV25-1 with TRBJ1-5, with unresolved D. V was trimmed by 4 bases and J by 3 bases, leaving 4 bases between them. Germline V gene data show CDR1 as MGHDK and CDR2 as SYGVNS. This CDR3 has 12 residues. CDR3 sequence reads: CASSVNNQPQHF. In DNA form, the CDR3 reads TGTGCCAGCAGTGTCAACAATCAGCCCCAGCATTTT.